These T cell receptor beta chains were read from a single sample in a study of cytomegalovirus exposure and HLA in healthy donors. Produced via immunoSEQ multiplex PCR; TCRdb's table is partial and in-frame only. Of about 130,000 clones in the sample, roughly 78% were seen once. Sequenced: PBMCs. These receptors were obtained from a man aged 25-40 years in good health. Both conserved end residues are part of each CDR3. A D gene is named only where the DNA matches it firmly. Size is stated for part of the rows, as once, few or many counts, or as a class when the clone is expanded.

>.|TRBJ1-1|.|TRBV2
CASSEDPGANTEAFF
TGTGCCAGCAGTGAGGACCCAGGGGCGAACACTGAAGCTTTCTTT
>.|TRBJ2-5|.|TRBV7-6
CASRPNLAVETQYF
TGTGCCAGCCGACCAAATCTAGCAGTCGAGACCCAGTACTTC
>.|TRBJ1-1|once|TRBV7-9
CASSLAVGDTEAFF
TGTGCCAGCAGCTTAGCAGTCGGAGACACTGAAGCTTTCTTT
>.|TRBJ1-2|few|TRBV6-4
CASNGQPGYTF
TGTGCCAGCAATGGACAGCCTGGCTACACCTTC
>.|TRBJ2-5|few|TRBV9
CASGRTAQETQYF
TGTGCCAGCGGTAGGACTGCCCAAGAGACCCAGTACTTC
>TRBD2|TRBJ2-2|.|TRBV4-3
CASSQGPGRGSGELFF
TGCGCCAGCAGCCAAGGGCCGGGGCGGGGGTCCGGGGAGCTGTTTTTT
>.|TRBJ2-2|.|TRBV10-3
CAISDPRQSRLTGELFF
TGTGCCATCAGTGACCCCCGCCAATCTAGGCTGACTGGGGAGCTGTTTTTT
>.|TRBJ2-5|.|TRBV19
CASSKQLGQETQYF
TGTGCCAGTAGTAAACAGCTTGGACAAGAGACCCAGTACTTC
>.|TRBJ2-5|.|TRBV2
CASREPPPIPTPQETQYF
TGTGCCAGCAGAGAGCCACCTCCGATCCCCACCCCCCAAGAGACCCAGTACTTC
>.|TRBJ1-5|once|TRBV4-1
CASSQDGERPQHF
TGCGCCAGCAGCCAAGACGGGGAACGGCCCCAGCATTTT
>.|TRBJ2-5|few|TRBV21-1
CASSLGLAGAKQETQYF
TGTGCCAGCAGCTTGGGACTAGCGGGAGCTAAACAAGAGACCCAGTACTTC
>.|TRBJ1-4|once|TRBV2
CASSQGLGQEKLFF
TGTGCCAGCAGCCAGGGGCTGGGGCAGGAAAAACTGTTTTTT
>TRBD1|TRBJ2-3|.|TRBV5-1
CASSWGTGKTQYF
TGCGCCAGCAGCTGGGGGACAGGGAAAACGCAGTATTTT
>TRBD2|TRBJ2-1|.|TRBV18
CASSPLAGGSYNEQFF
TGTGCCAGCTCACCTCTAGCGGGAGGGTCCTACAATGAGCAGTTCTTC
>.|TRBJ2-1|.|TRBV9
CASSPRLDYNEQFF
TGTGCCAGCAGCCCCCGACTAGACTACAATGAGCAGTTCTTC
>.|TRBJ1-1|.|TRBV19
CASRTSTEAFF
TGTGCCAGTAGAACGAGTACTGAAGCTTTCTTT
>.|TRBJ1-5|.|TRBV11-3
CASSPTGTSPQHF
TGTGCCAGCAGCCCCACCGGGACTAGCCCCCAGCATTTT
>.|TRBJ2-7|.|TRBV25-1
CASSDMGATPYEQYF
TGTGCCAGCAGTGATATGGGGGCCACCCCCTACGAGCAGTACTTC
>TRBD1|TRBJ2-1|.|TRBV30
CAWSVGQGAVNEQFF
TGTGCCTGGAGTGTGGGACAGGGGGCGGTCAATGAGCAGTTCTTC
>.|TRBJ2-7|.|TRBV9
CASSVAGANSYEQYF
TGTGCCAGCAGCGTAGCTGGGGCCAACTCCTACGAGCAGTACTTC
>TRBD2|TRBJ2-3|.|TRBV4-3
CASSRRTSGSADTQYF
TGCGCCAGCAGCCGGAGGACTAGCGGGAGCGCAGATACGCAGTATTTT
>.|TRBJ2-3|few|TRBV2
CASLGWEVGTDTQYF
TGTGCCAGCCTGGGGTGGGAGGTGGGCACAGATACGCAGTATTTT
>TRBD2|TRBJ2-1|.|TRBV9
CASSILAGDNEQFF
TGTGCCAGCAGCATCCTAGCGGGGGATAATGAGCAGTTCTTC